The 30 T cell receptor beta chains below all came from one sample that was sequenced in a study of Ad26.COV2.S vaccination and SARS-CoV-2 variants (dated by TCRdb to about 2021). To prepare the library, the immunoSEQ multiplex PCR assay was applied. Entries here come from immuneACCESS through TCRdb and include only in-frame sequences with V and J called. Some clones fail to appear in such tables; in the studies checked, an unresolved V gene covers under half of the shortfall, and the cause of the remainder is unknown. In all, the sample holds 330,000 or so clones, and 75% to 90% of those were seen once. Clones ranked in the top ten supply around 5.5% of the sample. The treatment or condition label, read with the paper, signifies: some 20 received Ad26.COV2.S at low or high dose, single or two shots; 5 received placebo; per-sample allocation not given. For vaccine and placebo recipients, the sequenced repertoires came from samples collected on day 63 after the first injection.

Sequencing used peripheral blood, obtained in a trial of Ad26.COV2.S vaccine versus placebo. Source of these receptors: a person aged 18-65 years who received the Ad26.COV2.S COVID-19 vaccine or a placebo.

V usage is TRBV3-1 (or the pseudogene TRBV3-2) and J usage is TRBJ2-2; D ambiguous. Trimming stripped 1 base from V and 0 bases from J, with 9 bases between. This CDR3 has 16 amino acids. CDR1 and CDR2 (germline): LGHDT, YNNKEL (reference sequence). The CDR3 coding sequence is TGTGCCAGCAGCCAAGTGGTGAACGCGAACACCGGGGAGCTGTTTTTT. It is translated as CASSQVVNANTGELFF.

The CDR3 here is CASSNMREGRDTQYF. For the CDR3, the DNA is TGTGCCAGCAGCAATATGCGGGAGGGCCGGGATACGCAGTATTTT. The rearrangement joins TRBV5-4 to TRBJ2-3; 9 bases fit TRBD2. This CDR3 comprises 15 residues. Germline loops: CDR1 SGHNT, CDR2 YYREEE (reference sequence). Unmatched junction bases numbered 9, after V lost 4 bases and J lost 6 bases.

The CDR3 here is CASSFGRNYGYTF. As DNA, the CDR3 is TGTGCCAGCAGCTTTGGGCGGAACTATGGCTACACCTTC. The chain recombines TRBV5-6 with TRBJ1-2; D call uncertain. CDR3 length: 13 residues. V lost 2 bases to trimming and J lost 2 bases, with 7 bases between them. CDR1 and CDR2 from the germline V gene are SGHDT and YYEEEE.

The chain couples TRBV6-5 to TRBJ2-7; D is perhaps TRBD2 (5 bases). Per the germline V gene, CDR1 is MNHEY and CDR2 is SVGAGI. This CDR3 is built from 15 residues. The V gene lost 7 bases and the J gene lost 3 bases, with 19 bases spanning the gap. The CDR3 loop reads CASNSRSGSSYEQYF. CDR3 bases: TGTGCCAGCAATTCTCGGAGTGGGAGCAGCTACGAGCAGTACTTC.

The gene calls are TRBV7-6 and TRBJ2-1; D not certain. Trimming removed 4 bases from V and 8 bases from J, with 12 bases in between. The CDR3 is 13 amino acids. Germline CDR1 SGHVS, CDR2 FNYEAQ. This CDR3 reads CASSWPGGDEQFF. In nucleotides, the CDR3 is TGTGCCAGCAGCTGGCCCGGTGGGGATGAGCAGTTCTTC.

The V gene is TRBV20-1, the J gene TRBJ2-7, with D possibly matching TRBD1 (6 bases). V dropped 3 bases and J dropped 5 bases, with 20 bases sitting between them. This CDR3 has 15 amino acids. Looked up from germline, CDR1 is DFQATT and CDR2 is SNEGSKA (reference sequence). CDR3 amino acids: CSASPPQGIVDEQYF. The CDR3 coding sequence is TGCAGTGCTAGTCCCCCCCAGGGGATTGTCGACGAGCAGTACTTC.

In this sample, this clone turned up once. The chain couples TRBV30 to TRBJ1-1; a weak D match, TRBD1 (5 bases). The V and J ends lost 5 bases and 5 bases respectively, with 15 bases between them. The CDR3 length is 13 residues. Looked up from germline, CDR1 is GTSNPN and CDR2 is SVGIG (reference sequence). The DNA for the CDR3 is TGTGCCTGGGGGGCGGGGTGGGAGACTGAAGCTTTCTTT. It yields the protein CAWGAGWETEAFF.

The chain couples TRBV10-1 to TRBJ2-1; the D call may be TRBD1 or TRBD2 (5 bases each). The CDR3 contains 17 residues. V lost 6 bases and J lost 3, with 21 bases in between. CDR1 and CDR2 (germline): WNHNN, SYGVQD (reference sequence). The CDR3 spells CASSSLVRDVGYNEQFF. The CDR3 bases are TGCGCCAGCAGCTCCCTCGTCCGGGACGTAGGCTACAATGAGCAGTTCTTC.

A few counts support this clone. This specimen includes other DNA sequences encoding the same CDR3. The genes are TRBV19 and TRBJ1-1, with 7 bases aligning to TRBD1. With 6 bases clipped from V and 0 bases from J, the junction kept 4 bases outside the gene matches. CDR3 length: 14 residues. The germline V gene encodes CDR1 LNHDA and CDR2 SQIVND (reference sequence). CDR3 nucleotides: TGTGCCAGTAGCGCGGGACAGATGAACACTGAAGCTTTCTTT. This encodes CASSAGQMNTEAFF.

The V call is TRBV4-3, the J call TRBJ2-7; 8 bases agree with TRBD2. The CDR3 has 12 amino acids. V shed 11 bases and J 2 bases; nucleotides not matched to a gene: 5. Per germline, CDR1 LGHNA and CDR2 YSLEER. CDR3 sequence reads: CAVGGVPYEQYF. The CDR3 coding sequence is TGCGCCGTCGGGGGGGTCCCCTACGAGCAGTACTTC.

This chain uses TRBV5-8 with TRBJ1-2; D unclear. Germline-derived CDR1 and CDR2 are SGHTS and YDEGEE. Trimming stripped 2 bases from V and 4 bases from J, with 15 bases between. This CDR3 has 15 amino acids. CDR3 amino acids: CASSLEGREVYGYTF. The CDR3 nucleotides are TGTGCCAGCAGCTTAGAGGGCAGAGAAGTCTATGGCTACACCTTC.

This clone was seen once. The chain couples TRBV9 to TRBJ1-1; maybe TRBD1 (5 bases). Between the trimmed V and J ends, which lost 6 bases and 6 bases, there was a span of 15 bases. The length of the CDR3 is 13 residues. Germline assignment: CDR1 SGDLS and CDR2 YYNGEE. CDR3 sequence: CASTRGGDAEAFF. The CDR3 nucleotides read TGTGCCAGCACCCGAGGAGGGGATGCTGAAGCTTTCTTT.

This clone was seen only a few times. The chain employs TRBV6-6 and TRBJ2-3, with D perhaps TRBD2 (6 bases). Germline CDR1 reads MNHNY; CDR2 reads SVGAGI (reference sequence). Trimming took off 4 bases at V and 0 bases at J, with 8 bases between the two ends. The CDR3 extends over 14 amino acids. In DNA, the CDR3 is TGTGCCAGCAGTTTAGGGACTAGCACAGATACGCAGTATTTT. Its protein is CASSLGTSTDTQYF.

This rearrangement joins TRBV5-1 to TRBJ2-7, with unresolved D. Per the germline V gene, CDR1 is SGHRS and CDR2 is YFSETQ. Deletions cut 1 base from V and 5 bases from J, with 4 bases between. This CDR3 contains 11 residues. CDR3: CASSLQHEQYF. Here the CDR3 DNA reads TGCGCCAGCAGCTTGCAGCACGAGCAGTACTTC.

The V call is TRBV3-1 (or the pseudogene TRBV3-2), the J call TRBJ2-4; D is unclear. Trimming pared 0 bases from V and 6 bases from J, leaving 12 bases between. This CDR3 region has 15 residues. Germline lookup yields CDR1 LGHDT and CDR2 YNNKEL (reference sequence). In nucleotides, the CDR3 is TGTGCCAGCAGCCAAGATGGGTTGCTTAGAAACATTCAGTACTTC. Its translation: CASSQDGLLRNIQYF.

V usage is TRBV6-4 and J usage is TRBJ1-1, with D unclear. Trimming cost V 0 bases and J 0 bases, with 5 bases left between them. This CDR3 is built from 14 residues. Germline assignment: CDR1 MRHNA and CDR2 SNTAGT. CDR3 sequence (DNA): TGTGCCAGCAGTGACTCCTTTCTGAACACTGAAGCTTTCTTT. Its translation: CASSDSFLNTEAFF.

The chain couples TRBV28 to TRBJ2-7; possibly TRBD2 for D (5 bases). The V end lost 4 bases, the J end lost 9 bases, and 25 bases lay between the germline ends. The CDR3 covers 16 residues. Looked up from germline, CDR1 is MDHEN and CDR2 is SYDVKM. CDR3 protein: CASSSHPRTGNRGQYV. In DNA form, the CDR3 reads TGTGCCAGCAGTTCCCACCCTCGAACCGGGAACAGAGGGCAGTACGTC.

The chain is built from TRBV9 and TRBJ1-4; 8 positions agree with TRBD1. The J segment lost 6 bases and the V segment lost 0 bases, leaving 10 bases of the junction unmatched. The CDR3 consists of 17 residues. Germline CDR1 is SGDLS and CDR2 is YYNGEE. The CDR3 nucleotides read TGTGCCAGCAGCGTAGGGACAGGGCTGTTCGACGATGAAAAACTGTTTTTT. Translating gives CASSVGTGLFDDEKLFF.

CDR3 coding DNA: TGTGCCAGTATGATGGAAACTCTAACAGGGGCCAAAAACATTCAGTACTTC. It codes for CASMMETLTGAKNIQYF. The chain links TRBV19 to TRBJ2-4; possibly TRBD1 for D (6 bases). Germline V CDR1 and CDR2: LNHDA, SQIVND (reference sequence). The V end lost 7 bases, the J end lost 1 base, and 20 bases lay between the germline ends. The length of the CDR3 is 17 residues.

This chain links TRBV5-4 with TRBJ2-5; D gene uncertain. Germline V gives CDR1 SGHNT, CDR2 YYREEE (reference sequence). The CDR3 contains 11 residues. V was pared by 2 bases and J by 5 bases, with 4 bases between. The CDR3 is CASSFGETQYF. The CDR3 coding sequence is TGTGCCAGCAGCTTCGGGGAGACCCAGTACTTC.

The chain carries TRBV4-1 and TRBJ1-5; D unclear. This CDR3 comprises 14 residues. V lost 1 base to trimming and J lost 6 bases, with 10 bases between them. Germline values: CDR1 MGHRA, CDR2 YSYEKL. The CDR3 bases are TGCGCCAGCAGCCAAGTTAAAGGGATTCAGCCCCAGCATTTT. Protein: CASSQVKGIQPQHF.

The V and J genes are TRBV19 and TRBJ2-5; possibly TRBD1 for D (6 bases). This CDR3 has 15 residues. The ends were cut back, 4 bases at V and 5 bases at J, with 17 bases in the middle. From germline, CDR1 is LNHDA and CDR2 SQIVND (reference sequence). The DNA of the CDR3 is TGTGCCAGTAGTAACCGGGACACCCGAGAGGAGACCCAGTACTTC. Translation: CASSNRDTREETQYF.

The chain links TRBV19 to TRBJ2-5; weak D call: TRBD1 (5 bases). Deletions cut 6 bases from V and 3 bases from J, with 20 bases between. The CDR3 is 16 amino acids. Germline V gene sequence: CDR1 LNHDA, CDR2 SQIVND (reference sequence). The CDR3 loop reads CASSIYPSRAKETQYF. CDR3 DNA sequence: TGTGCCAGTAGCATATACCCCTCCAGGGCCAAAGAGACCCAGTACTTC.

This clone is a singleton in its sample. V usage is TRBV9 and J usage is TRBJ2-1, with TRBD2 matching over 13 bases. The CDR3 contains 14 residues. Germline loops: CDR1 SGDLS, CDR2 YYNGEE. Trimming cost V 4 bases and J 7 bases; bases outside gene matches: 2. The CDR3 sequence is CASSLGLAGNEQFF. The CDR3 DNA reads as TGTGCCAGCAGCTTGGGACTAGCGGGGAATGAGCAGTTCTTC.

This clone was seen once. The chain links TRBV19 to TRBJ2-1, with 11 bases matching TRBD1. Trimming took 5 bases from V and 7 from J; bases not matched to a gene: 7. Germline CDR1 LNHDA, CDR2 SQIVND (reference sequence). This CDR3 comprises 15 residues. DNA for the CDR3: TGTGCCAGTAGTCTACTGGGGACAGGGGGGAATGAGCAGTTCTTC. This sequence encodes CASSLLGTGGNEQFF.

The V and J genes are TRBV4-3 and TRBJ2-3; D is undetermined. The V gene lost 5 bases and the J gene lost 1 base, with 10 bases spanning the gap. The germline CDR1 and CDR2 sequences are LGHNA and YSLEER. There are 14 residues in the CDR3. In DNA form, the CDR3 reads TGCGCCAGCAGCTCGAGAAAGCGCACAGATACGCAGTATTTT. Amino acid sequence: CASSSRKRTDTQYF.

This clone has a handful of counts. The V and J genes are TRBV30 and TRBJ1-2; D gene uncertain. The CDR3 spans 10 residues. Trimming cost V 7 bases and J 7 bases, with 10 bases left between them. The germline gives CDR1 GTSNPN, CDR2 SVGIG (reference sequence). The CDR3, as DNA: TGTGCCTCCCATGAGGGTGGCTACACCTTC. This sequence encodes CASHEGGYTF.

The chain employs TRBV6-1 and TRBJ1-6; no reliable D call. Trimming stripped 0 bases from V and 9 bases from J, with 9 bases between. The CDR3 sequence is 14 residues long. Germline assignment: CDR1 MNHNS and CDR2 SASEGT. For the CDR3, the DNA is TGTGCCAGCAGTGAAGCCCCAGGATTTTCACCCCTCCACTTT. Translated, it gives CASSEAPGFSPLHF.

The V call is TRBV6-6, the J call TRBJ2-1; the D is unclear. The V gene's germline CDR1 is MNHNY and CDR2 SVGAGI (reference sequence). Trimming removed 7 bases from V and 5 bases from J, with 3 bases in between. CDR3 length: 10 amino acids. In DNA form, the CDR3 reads TGTGCCAGCAACAACAATGAGCAGTTCTTC. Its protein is CASNNNEQFF.

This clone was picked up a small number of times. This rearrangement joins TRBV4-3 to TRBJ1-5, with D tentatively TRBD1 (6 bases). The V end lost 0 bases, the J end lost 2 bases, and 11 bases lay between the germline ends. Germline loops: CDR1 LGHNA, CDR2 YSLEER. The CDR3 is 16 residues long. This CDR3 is CASSQDPAGGNQPQHF. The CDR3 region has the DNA TGCGCCAGCAGCCAAGACCCGGCAGGGGGCAATCAGCCCCAGCATTTT.